This T cell receptor beta chain was recovered during a study of blood T cell repertoires in COVID-19. As for the study in general: Sources were T cells, B-cell-depleted T cells, or PBMCs; the material itself was cDNA or gDNA.

Recruits, aged roughly 18 to 95 years, lived in 24 US areas. Allocation to cohorts depended on clinical history reported by the participants. TCRdb keeps only in-frame clones here, not all; method: immunoSEQ multiplex PCR. This sample has about 130,000 clones; about nine tenths occur once, and the top ten carry approximately 4.3%. The CDR3 sequence is 16 residues long. V shed 2 bases and J 1 base; nucleotides not matched to a gene: 7. Per the germline V gene, CDR1 is SSHAT and CDR2 is FNYEAQ (reference sequence). The TCR comes from a man in his forties or fifties who had recovered from COVID-19. This rearrangement joins TRBV7-7 to TRBJ2-5; 7 bases match TRBD2. Sequenced sample: PBMCs or T cells enriched from blood (not recorded which). In DNA form, the CDR3 reads TGTGCCAGCAGCTTAAGGCTAGCGGAGGGCCAAGAGACCCAGTACTTC. The encoded protein is CASSLRLAEGQETQYF. The full variable domain, completed using reference TRBV7-7 and TRBJ2-5, is GAGVSQSPRYKVTKRGQDVTLRCDPISSHATLYWYQQALGQGPEFLTYFNYEAQPDKSGLPSDRFSAERPEGSISTLTIQRTEQRDSAMYRCASSLRLAEGQETQYFGPGTRLLVL.